This TCR beta chain is drawn from a study of esophageal squamous cell carcinoma under preoperative chemotherapy. Study in general: TCR repertoires were profiled from both peripheral blood T cells and tumor-infiltrating lymphocytes. The study, taken as a whole, reports: After treatment, tumor-infiltrating lymphocytes seemed to come partly from incoming peripheral T cells, not only local changes. After paclitaxel-nedaplatin, abundant clones were more likely to contract than amplify. Chemotherapy was followed by significantly higher TCR diversity in peripheral T cells only, not tumor-infiltrating lymphocytes.

The sample holds many counts of this clonotype. What it recognizes is unknown. Germline lookup yields CDR1 SGHTA and CDR2 FQGNSA. The CDR3 contains 15 residues. MiXCR was run by TCRdb on the PCR reads, yielding one entry per CDR3 protein. The data contain 9,000 to 13,000 distinct CDR3 sequences, roughly 60% of them singletons. Time point indicated: after preoperative PTX-NDP chemotherapy. The TCR comes from a human donor with esophageal squamous cell carcinoma. The donor label of this sample is uncertain. The specimen was taken from a patient given preoperative chemotherapy. The genes are TRBV7-2 and TRBJ2-5, with D possibly being TRBD2 (6 bases). With the DNA end fitting TRBJ2-7 better, the J assignment may be wrong. In nucleotides, the CDR3 is TGTGCCAGCAGCTTAGATAGGCAGCGGGTGTTCGAGCAGTACTTC. This translates into CASSLDRQRVFEQYF.